These T cell receptor beta chains were read from a single sample in a study of blood T cells in healthy people across ages. TCRdb redid the calling of the 5' RACE reads with MiXCR, one entry per CDR3 protein. The sample consists of 250,000 to 300,000 distinct CDR3 sequences, around 30% of them appearing once. The sequencing sample was made of blood. The origin of the receptors is a woman in her seventies in good health. The CDR3 runs from the conserved cysteine through the conserved F or W. Each record gives: D gene, clone size, V gene, J gene, CDR3 protein, CDR3 DNA. D genes are given only for firm matches. Part of the rows lack a size; the others show once, few, many or a class for expanded clones.

d_gene: .
abundance: .
v_gene: TRBV12-3/TRBV12-4
j_gene: TRBJ1-5
CDR3aa: CASSRQAPWPQHF
CDR3nt: TGTGCCAGCAGTCGACAAGCTCCGTGGCCCCAGCATTTT

d_gene: .
abundance: few
v_gene: TRBV20-1
j_gene: TRBJ2-1
CDR3aa: CSARDTAYNEQFF
CDR3nt: TGCAGTGCTAGAGATACGGCCTACAATGAGCAGTTCTTC

d_gene: .
abundance: .
v_gene: TRBV28
j_gene: TRBJ1-1
CDR3aa: CASSPQTILGTTEAFF
CDR3nt: TGTGCCAGCAGTCCCCAGACGATCCTAGGGACAACGGAAGCTTTCTTT

d_gene: TRBD1
abundance: many
v_gene: TRBV29-1
j_gene: TRBJ2-7
CDR3aa: CSAIRQGPYEQYF
CDR3nt: TGCAGCGCTATCAGACAGGGTCCCTACGAGCAGTACTTC

d_gene: .
abundance: .
v_gene: TRBV29-1
j_gene: TRBJ2-5
CDR3aa: CSVERQPQETQYF
CDR3nt: TGCAGCGTGGAGAGACAGCCCCAAGAGACCCAGTACTTC

d_gene: TRBD2
abundance: .
v_gene: TRBV29-1
j_gene: TRBJ2-2
CDR3aa: CSVDTSGNTGELFF
CDR3nt: TGCAGCGTTGATACTAGCGGGAACACCGGGGAGCTGTTTTTT

d_gene: .
abundance: .
v_gene: TRBV15
j_gene: TRBJ2-3
CDR3aa: CATSRDAADTQYF
CDR3nt: TGTGCCACCAGCAGAGATGCTGCAGATACGCAGTATTTT

d_gene: TRBD1
abundance: .
v_gene: TRBV20-1
j_gene: TRBJ1-1
CDR3aa: CSARRQGDTEAFF
CDR3nt: TGCAGTGCTAGGAGACAGGGCGACACTGAAGCTTTCTTT

d_gene: TRBD1
abundance: .
v_gene: TRBV13
j_gene: TRBJ1-5
CDR3aa: CASSYNRGHGNQPQHF
CDR3nt: TGTGCCAGCAGCTATAACAGGGGGCACGGCAATCAGCCCCAGCATTTT

d_gene: TRBD1
abundance: .
v_gene: TRBV10-3
j_gene: TRBJ2-7
CDR3aa: CASGTGEGEQYF
CDR3nt: TGTGCCAGTGGGACAGGGGAAGGCGAGCAGTACTTC

d_gene: TRBD1
abundance: .
v_gene: TRBV6-2/TRBV6-3
j_gene: TRBJ1-5
CDR3aa: CASSYPGTGNQPQHF
CDR3nt: TGTGCCAGCAGTTACCCGGGGACAGGGAATCAGCCCCAGCATTTT

d_gene: TRBD2
abundance: .
v_gene: TRBV10-3
j_gene: TRBJ2-1
CDR3aa: CAIRVSLGAGEGNEQFF
CDR3nt: TGTGCCATCAGGGTCTCCCTGGGAGCGGGAGAGGGAAATGAGCAGTTCTTC

d_gene: TRBD1
abundance: few
v_gene: TRBV28
j_gene: TRBJ2-7
CDR3aa: CASSLDRVEQYF
CDR3nt: TGTGCCAGCAGTCTTGACAGGGTCGAGCAGTACTTC

d_gene: TRBD2
abundance: many
v_gene: TRBV12-3/TRBV12-4
j_gene: TRBJ2-5
CDR3aa: CASSLVVGGAETQYF
CDR3nt: TGTGCCAGCAGTCTGGTAGTGGGAGGGGCCGAGACCCAGTACTTC